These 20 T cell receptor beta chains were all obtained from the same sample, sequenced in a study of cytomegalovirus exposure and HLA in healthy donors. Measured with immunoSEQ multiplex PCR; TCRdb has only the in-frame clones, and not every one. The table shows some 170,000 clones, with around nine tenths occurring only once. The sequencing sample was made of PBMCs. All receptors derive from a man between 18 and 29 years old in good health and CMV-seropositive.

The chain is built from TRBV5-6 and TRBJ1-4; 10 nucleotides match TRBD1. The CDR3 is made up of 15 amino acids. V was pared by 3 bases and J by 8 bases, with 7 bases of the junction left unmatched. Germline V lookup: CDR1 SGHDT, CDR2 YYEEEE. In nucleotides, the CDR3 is TGTGCCAGCAGCTGGGGGACAGGGGTCGTAGAAAAACTGTTTTTT. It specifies CASSWGTGVVEKLFF.

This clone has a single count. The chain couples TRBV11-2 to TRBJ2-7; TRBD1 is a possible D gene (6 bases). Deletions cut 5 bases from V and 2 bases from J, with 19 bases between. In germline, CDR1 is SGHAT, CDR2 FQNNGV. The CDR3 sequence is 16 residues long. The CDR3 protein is CASSPHSGTLAYEQYF. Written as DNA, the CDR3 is TGTGCCAGCAGCCCACACTCCGGGACATTGGCCTACGAGCAGTACTTC.

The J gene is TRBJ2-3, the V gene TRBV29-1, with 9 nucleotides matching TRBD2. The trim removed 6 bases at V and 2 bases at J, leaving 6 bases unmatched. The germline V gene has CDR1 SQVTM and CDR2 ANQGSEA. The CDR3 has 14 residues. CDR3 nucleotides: TGCAGCGTGGGGGCGGGGGGGAACACAGATACGCAGTATTTT. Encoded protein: CSVGAGGNTDTQYF.

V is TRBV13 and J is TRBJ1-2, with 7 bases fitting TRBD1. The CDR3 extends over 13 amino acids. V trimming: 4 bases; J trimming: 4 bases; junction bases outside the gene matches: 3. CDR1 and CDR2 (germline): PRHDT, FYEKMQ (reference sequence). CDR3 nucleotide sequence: TGTGCCAGCAGCTCGGGACAGTTCTATGGCTACACCTTC. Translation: CASSSGQFYGYTF.

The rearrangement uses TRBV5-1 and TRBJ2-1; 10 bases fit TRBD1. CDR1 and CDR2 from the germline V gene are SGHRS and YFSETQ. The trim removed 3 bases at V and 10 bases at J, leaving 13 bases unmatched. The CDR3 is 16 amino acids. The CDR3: CASSSGPDRGLREQFF. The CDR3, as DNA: TGCGCCAGCAGCTCAGGTCCCGACAGGGGGCTTCGGGAGCAGTTCTTC. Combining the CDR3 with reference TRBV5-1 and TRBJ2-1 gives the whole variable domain KAGVTQTPRYLIKTRGQQVTLSCSPISGHRSVSWYQQTPGQGLQFLFEYFSETQRNKGNFPGRFSGRQFSNSRSEMNVSTLELGDSALYLCASSSGPDRGLREQFFGPGTRLTVL.

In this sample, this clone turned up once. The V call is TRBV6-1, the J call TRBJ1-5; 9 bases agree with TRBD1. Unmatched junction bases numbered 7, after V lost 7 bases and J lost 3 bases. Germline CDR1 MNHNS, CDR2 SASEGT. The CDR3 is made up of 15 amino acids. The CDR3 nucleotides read TGTGCCAGCAAAGGTTGGGACAGGGACAATCAGCCCCAGCATTTT. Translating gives CASKGWDRDNQPQHF.

The CDR3 DNA follows: TGTGCCATCAGGGACAGGGCTGGAAACACCATATATTTT. The encoded protein is CAIRDRAGNTIYF. This rearrangement joins TRBV7-2 to TRBJ1-3; 9 bases align to TRBD1. The V gene's germline CDR1 is SGHTA and CDR2 FQGNSA. This CDR3 region has 13 residues. The trim removed 10 bases at V and 2 bases at J, leaving 3 bases unmatched. The full variable domain, completed using reference TRBV7-2 and TRBJ1-3, is GAGVSQSPSNKVTEKGKDVELRCDPISGHTALYWYRQSLGQGLEFLIYFQGNSAPDKSGLPSDRFSAERTGGSVSTLTIQRTQQEDSAVYLCAIRDRAGNTIYFGEGSWLTVV.

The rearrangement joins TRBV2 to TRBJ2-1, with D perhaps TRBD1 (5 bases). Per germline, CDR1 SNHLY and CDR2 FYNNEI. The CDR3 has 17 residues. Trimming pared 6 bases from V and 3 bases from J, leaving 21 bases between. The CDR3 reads CASRDRQGQLYYNEQFF. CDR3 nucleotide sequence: TGTGCCAGCAGGGACCGCCAAGGACAATTGTACTACAATGAGCAGTTCTTC.

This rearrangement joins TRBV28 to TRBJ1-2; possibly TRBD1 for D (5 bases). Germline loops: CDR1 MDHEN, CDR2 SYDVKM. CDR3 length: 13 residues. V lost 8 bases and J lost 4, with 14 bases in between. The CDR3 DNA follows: TGTGCCAGCCAATTCGGACACCTCTATGGCTACACCTTC. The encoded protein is CASQFGHLYGYTF.

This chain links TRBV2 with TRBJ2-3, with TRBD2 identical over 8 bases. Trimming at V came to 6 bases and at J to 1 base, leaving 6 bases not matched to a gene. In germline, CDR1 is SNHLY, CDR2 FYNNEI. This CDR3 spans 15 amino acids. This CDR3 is CASRGWREGTDTQYF. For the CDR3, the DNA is TGTGCCAGCAGGGGGTGGCGGGAGGGCACAGATACGCAGTATTTT.

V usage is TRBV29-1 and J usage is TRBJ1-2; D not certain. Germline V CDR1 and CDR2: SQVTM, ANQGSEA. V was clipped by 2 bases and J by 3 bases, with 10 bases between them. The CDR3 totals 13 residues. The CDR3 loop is CSVERGVDYGYTF. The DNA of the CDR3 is TGCAGCGTTGAACGAGGAGTTGACTATGGCTACACCTTC. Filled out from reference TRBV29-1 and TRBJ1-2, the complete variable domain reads SAVISQKPSRDICQRGTSLTIQCQVDSQVTMMFWYRQQPGQSLTLIATANQGSEATYESGFVIDKFPISRPNLTFSTLTVSNMSPEDSSIYLCSVERGVDYGYTFGSGTRLTVV.

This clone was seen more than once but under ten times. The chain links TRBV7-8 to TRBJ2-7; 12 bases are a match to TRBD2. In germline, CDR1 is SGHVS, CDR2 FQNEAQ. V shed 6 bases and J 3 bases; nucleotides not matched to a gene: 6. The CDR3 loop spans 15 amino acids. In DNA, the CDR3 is TGTGCCAGCAGATTGACTAGCGGGAGAAACTACGAGCAGTACTTC. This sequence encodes CASRLTSGRNYEQYF. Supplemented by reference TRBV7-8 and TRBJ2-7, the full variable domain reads GAGVSQSPRYKVAKRGQDVALRCDPISGHVSLFWYQQALGQGPEFLTYFQNEAQLDKSGLPSDRFFAERPEGSVSTLKIQRTQQEDSAVYLCASRLTSGRNYEQYFGPGTRLTVT.

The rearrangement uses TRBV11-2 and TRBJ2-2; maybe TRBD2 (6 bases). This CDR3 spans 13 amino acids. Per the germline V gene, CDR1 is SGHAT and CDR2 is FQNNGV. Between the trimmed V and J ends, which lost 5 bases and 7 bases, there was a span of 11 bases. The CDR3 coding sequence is TGTGCCAGCAGCCGAACGGGGGTCGGGGAGCTGTTTTTT. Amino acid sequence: CASSRTGVGELFF.

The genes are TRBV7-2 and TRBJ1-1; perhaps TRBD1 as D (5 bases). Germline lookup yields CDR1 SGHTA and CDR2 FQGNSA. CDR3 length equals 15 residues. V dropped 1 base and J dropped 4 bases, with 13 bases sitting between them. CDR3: CASSLVGGRATEAFF. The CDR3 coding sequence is TGTGCCAGCAGCTTAGTGGGGGGACGGGCCACTGAAGCTTTCTTT.

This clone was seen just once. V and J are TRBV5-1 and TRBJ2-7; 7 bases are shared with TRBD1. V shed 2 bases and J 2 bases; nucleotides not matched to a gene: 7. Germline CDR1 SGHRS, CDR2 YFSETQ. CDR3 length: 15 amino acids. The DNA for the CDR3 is TGCGCCAGCAGCTTCCTACAGGGGAACCCCTACGAGCAGTACTTC. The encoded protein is CASSFLQGNPYEQYF.

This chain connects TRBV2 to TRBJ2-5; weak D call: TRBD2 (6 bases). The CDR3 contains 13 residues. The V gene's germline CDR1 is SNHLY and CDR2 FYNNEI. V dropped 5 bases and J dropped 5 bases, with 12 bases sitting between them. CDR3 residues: CASSIEGRETQYF. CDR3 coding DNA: TGTGCCAGCAGTATCGAGGGGAGGGAGACCCAGTACTTC.

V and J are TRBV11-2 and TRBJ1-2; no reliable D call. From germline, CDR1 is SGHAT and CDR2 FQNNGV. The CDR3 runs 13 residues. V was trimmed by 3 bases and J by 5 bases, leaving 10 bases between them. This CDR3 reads CASSFGGSYGYTF. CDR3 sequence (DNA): TGTGCCAGCAGCTTCGGAGGGTCTTATGGCTACACCTTC. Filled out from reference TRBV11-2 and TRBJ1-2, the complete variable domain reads EAGVAQSPRYKIIEKRQSVAFWCNPISGHATLYWYQQILGQGPKLLIQFQNNGVVDDSQLPKDRFSAERLKGVDSTLKIQPAKLEDSAVYLCASSFGGSYGYTFGSGTRLTVV.

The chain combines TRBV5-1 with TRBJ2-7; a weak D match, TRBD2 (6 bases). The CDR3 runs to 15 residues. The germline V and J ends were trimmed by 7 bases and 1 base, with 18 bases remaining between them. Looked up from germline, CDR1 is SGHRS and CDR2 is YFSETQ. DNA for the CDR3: TGCGCCAGCCATCTCACGGGGACTGCATCCTACGAGCAGTACTTC. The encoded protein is CASHLTGTASYEQYF.

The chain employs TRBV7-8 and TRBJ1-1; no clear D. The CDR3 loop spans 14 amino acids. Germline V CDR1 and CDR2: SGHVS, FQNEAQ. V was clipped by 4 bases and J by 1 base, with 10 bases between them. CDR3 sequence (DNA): TGTGCCAGCAGCTACGTGCCGGGGAACACTGAAGCTTTCTTT. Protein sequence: CASSYVPGNTEAFF.

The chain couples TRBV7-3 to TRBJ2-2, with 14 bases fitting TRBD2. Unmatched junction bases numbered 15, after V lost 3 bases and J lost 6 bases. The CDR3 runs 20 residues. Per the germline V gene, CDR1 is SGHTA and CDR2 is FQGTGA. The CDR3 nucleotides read TGTGCCAGCAGCTTGATCCCACCGAGACTAGCGGGGGGGATCGCCGGGGAGCTGTTTTTT. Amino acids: CASSLIPPRLAGGIAGELFF.